The entry that follows covers one T cell receptor beta chain sequence. The antigen is unknown. The sample contains more than one DNA sequence encoding this CDR3. This specimen comes from a study of cytomegalovirus exposure and HLA in healthy donors. Overall study: The same platform as the roughly 700 first-cohort repertoires was used for the 90 to 150 validation repertoires, a later analysis reported.

The assay was immunoSEQ multiplex PCR, and TCRdb's table has in-frame clones only and misses some. This table holds 110,000 to 150,000 clones, 85% to 90% found once. CDR1 and CDR2 (germline): KGHSH, LQKENI. V was cut by 5 bases and J by 3 bases, with 6 bases left in between. CDR3 length: 12 residues. Overall study results and limits: According to a subsequent analysis, TCR clusters identified in the first cohort showed a tendency to co-occur across the 100 to 150 validation repertoires. Most TCRs appeared rarely, but some public TCRs recurred in many donors. In vitro data verified three CMV-associated chains as specific for CMV antigens.

This TCR was recovered from a woman in her 30s in good health and CMV-seropositive. The rearrangement links TRBV18 to TRBJ2-3; D might be TRBD1 (5 bases). The sequenced material came from PBMCs. The CDR3 nucleotides read TGTGCCAGCTCATCAGGGACAGATACGCAGTATTTT. Residues: CASSSGTDTQYF.